This T cell receptor beta chain is drawn from a study of a mutant IDH1 vaccine in newly diagnosed glioma. Study background: Across weeks 1, 3, 5, 7, 11, 15, 19 and 23, patients received a vaccination each time, eight in all.

This CDR3 spans 15 amino acids. V gave up 5 bases and J gave up 5 bases, with 18 bases separating them. Germline assignment: CDR1 MNHNS and CDR2 SASEGT. Time point reported: week 5, during vaccination. Mutant IDH1 20-mer peptide, at 300 ug, made up each vaccine dose, with topical imiquimod. Clones were read by immunoSEQ multiplex PCR, and TCRdb kept only the in-frame ones, dropping some. The sample has over 45,000 clones, around four fifths seen once. Regarding this clone: Its specificity is unknown.

The rearrangement links TRBV6-1 to TRBJ2-5, with unresolved D. This clonotype was sampled from a woman between 50 and 59 years old with glioma. The starting material was PBMCs, obtained from a glioma patient whose treatment included an IDH1 peptide vaccine. The CDR3 DNA sequence: TGTGCCAGCAGTACCATGACACACCTGAGGGAGACCCAGTACTTC. Protein product: CASSTMTHLRETQYF.